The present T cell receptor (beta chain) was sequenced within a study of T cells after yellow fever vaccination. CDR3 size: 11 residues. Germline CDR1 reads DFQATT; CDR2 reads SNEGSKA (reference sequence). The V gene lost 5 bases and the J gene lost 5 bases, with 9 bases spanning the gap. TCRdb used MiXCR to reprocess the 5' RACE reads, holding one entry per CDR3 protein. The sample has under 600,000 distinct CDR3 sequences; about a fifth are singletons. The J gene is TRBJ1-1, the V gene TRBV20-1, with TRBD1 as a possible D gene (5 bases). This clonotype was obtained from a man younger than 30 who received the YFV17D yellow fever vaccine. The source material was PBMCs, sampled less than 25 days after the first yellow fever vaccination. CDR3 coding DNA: TGCAGTGCTGAAGAGGGGACTGAAGCTTTCTTT. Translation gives CSAEEGTEAFF.